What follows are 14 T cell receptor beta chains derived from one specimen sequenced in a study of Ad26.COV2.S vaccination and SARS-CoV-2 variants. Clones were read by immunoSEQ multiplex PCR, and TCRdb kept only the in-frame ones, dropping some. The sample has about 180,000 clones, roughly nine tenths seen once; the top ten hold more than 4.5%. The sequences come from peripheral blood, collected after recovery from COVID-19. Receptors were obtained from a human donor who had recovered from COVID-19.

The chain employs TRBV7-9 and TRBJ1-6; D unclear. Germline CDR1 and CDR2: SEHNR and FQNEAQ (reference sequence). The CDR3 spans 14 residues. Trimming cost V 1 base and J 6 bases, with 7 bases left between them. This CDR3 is CASSLGILNSPLHF. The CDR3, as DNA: TGTGCCAGCAGCTTAGGGATTCTTAATTCACCCCTCCACTTT.

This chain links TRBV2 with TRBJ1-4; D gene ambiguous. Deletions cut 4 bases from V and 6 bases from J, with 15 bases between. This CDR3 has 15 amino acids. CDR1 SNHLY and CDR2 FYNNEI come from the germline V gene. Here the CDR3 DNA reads TGTGCCAGCAGTGGCTACACTGGGAGGGATGAAAAACTGTTTTTT. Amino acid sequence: CASSGYTGRDEKLFF.

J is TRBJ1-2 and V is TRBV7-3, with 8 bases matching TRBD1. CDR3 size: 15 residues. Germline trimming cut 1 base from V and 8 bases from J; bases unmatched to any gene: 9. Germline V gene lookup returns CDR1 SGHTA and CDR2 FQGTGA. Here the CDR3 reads CASSLIGQGAGGYTF. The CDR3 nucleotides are TGTGCCAGCAGCTTAATAGGGCAGGGGGCAGGAGGCTACACCTTC.

The CDR3 region has the DNA TGCAGCGTTGAGCGGGGGGCGAACACCGGGGAGCTGTTTTTT. Protein: CSVERGANTGELFF. V usage is TRBV29-1 and J usage is TRBJ2-2; TRBD2 aligns across 8 bases. The V and J ends lost 3 bases and 0 bases, in that order; junction bases with no gene match: 0. Germline V lookup: CDR1 SQVTM, CDR2 ANQGSEA. The length of the CDR3 is 14 residues.

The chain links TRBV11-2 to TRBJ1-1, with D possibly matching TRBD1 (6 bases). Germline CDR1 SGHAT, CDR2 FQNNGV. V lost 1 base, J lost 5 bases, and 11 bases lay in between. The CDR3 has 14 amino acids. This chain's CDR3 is CASSLAGQGTEAFF. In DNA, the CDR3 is TGTGCCAGCAGCTTAGCAGGGCAGGGGACTGAAGCTTTCTTT.

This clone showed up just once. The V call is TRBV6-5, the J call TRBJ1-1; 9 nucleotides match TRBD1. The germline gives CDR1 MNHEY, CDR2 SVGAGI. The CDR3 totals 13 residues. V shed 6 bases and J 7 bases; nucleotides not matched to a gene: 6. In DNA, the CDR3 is TGTGCCAGCAGACAATTGGACAGGGGTGAAGCTTTCTTT. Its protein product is CASRQLDRGEAFF.

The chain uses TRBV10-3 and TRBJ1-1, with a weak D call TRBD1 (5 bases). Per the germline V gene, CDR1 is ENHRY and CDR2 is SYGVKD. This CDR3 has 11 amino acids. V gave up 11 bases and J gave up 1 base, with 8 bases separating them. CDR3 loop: CAGGANTEAFF. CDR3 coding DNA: TGTGCCGGCGGGGCGAACACTGAAGCTTTCTTT.

The CDR3 spells CASSSGYLNYGYTF. The CDR3 DNA reads TGTGCCAGCAGTTCAGGGTATTTGAACTATGGCTACACCTTC. The chain carries TRBV27 and TRBJ1-2; tentatively, D is TRBD1 (5 bases). Germline lookup yields CDR1 MNHEY and CDR2 SMNVEV (reference sequence). V was pared by 4 bases and J by 2 bases, with 11 bases between. This CDR3 is built from 14 residues.

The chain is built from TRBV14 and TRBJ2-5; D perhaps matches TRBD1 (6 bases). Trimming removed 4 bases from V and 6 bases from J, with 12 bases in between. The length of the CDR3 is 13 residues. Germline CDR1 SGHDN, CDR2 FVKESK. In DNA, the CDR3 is TGTGCCAGCAGCCCCCCAGGGGCGAAGACCCAGTACTTC. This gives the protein CASSPPGAKTQYF.

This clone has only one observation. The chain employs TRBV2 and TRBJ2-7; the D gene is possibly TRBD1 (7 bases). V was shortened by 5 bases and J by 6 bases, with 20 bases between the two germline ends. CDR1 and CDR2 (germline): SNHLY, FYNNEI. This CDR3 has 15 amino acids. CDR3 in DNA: TGTGCCAGCAGTCCAGGGGGGTCTGCACTTGGCGAGCAGTACTTC. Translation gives CASSPGGSALGEQYF. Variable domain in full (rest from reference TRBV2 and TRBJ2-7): EPEVTQTPSHQVTQMGQEVILRCVPISNHLYFYWYRQILGQKVEFLVSFYNNEISEKSEIFDDQFSVERPDGSNFTLKIRSTKLEDSAMYFCASSPGGSALGEQYFGPGTRLTVT.

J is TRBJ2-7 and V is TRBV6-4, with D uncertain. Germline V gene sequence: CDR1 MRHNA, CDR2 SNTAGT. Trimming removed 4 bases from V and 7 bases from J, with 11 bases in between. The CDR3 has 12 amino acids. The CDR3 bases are TGTGCCAGCAGTGGATCGCCGAGGGAGCAGTACTTC. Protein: CASSGSPREQYF.

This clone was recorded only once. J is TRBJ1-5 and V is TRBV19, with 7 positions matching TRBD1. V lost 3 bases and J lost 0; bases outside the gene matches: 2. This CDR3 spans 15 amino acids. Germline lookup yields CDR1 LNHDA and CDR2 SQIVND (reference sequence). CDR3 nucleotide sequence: TGTGCCAGTAGTATTGGGACAGTTAGCAATCAGCCCCAGCATTTT. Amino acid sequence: CASSIGTVSNQPQHF.

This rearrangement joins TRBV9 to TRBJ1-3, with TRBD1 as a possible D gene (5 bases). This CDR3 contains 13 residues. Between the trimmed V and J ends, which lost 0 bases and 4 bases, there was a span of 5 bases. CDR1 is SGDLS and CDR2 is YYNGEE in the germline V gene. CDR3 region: CASSVGGGNTIYF. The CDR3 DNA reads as TGTGCCAGCAGCGTAGGGGGGGGAAACACCATATATTTT.

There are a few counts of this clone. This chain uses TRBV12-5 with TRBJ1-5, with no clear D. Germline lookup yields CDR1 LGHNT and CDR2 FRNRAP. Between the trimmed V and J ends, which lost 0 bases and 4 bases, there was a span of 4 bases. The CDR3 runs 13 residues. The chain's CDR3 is CASGLVGNQPQHF. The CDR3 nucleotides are TGTGCTAGTGGTTTGGTGGGGAATCAGCCCCAGCATTTT. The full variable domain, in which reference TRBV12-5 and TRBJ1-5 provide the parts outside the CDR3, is DARVTQTPRHKVTEMGQEVTMRCQPILGHNTVFWYRQTMMQGLELLAYFRNRAPLDDSGMPKDRFSAEMPDATLATLKIQPSEPRDSAVYFCASGLVGNQPQHFGDGTRLSIL.